Shown below are 10 T cell receptor beta chains from a single sample sequenced in a study of blood T cells in healthy people across ages. Using a J-beta primer mix together with a sample-barcoded 5' primer, a second PCR was run for roughly 7 to 12 cycles. TCRdb used MiXCR to reprocess the 5' RACE reads, holding one entry per CDR3 protein. The repertoire includes roughly 1,700,000 distinct CDR3 sequences, about 28% of them detected once, and over 7% sits in the top ten. Sequenced sample: blood. Receptor source: a woman in her 30s in good health.

This chain connects TRBV7-9 to TRBJ1-1, with D maybe TRBD1 (5 bases). With 0 bases removed from V and 0 bases from J, the gap between germline ends came to 11 bases. Per germline, CDR1 SEHNR and CDR2 FQNEAQ (reference sequence). The CDR3 sequence is 16 residues long. As DNA, the CDR3 is TGTGCCAGCAGCTTAGCCCCGGGACTTATGAACACTGAAGCTTTCTTT. Protein product: CASSLAPGLMNTEAFF.

This clonotype has just a few counts. The chain carries TRBV20-1 and TRBJ1-4; the D is unclear. Trimming took 6 bases from V and 5 from J, leaving 10 bases between them. The CDR3 is made up of 12 amino acids. Germline V gene lookup returns CDR1 DFQATT and CDR2 SNEGSKA (reference sequence). CDR3 in DNA: TGCAGTGCGGGTCAGCCGAATGAAAAACTGTTTTTT. Translating gives CSAGQPNEKLFF.

This chain's CDR3 is CASSSLFDLGYTF. The CDR3 nucleotides read TGTGCCAGCAGCTCGTTGTTTGACCTTGGCTACACCTTC. The chain has TRBV7-9 and TRBJ1-2; unclear D gene. V was trimmed by 4 bases and J by 7 bases, leaving 13 bases between them. The CDR3 has 13 residues. Per the germline V gene, CDR1 is SEHNR and CDR2 is FQNEAQ (reference sequence).

The J gene is TRBJ2-2, the V gene TRBV7-3, with D unresolved. This CDR3 region has 14 residues. With 5 bases removed from V and 6 bases from J, the gap between germline ends came to 13 bases. Germline-derived CDR1 and CDR2 are SGHTA and FQGTGA. CDR3 in amino acids: CASSEVSFPGELFF. Here the CDR3 DNA reads TGTGCCAGCAGCGAGGTATCCTTTCCCGGGGAGCTGTTTTTT. Variable domain in full (rest from reference TRBV7-3 and TRBJ2-2): GAGVSQTPSNKVTEKGKYVELRCDPISGHTALYWYRQSLGQGPEFLIYFQGTGAADDSGLPNDRFFAVRPEGSVSTLKIQRTERGDSAVYLCASSEVSFPGELFFGEGSRLTVL.

This clonotype has only a few counts. The chain is built from TRBV12-3 or TRBV12-4 and TRBJ2-1; D possibly matches TRBD1 or TRBD2 (6 bases each). The length of the CDR3 is 11 residues. V gave up 9 bases and J gave up 13 bases, with 16 bases separating them. CDR3: CASREGGNQFF. The CDR3 DNA reads as TGTGCCAGTAGAGAGGGGGGCAACCAGTTCTTC.

This clonotype was observed at least ten times. V gene TRBV29-1 combines with J gene TRBJ2-1; TRBD2 matches at 9 bases. Trimming removed 4 bases from V and 4 bases from J; junction bases left unmatched: 5. Germline CDR1 and CDR2: SQVTM and ANQGSEA. The CDR3 is made up of 14 amino acids. CDR3: CSVAASGVYNEQFF. DNA of the CDR3: TGCAGCGTTGCGGCTAGCGGGGTGTACAATGAGCAGTTCTTC.

The rearrangement joins TRBV6-4 to TRBJ2-7; 7 bases agree with TRBD1. The germline V gene has CDR1 MRHNA and CDR2 SNTAGT. The CDR3 runs to 13 residues. CDR3 coding DNA: TGTGCGTATGGGACAGAATACCGCTACGAGCAGTACTTC. As protein: CAYGTEYRYEQYF.

The chain joins TRBV12-3 or TRBV12-4 to TRBJ2-1; D unclear. CDR3 length equals 12 residues. Trimming removed 6 bases at V and 10 bases at J, with 13 bases between. The CDR3 sequence is CASRTRNYEQFF. In nucleotides, the CDR3 is TGTGCCAGCAGGACAAGGAACTACGAGCAGTTCTTC.

This clonotype was counted a few times. The chain links TRBV12-3 or TRBV12-4 to TRBJ1-2, with D tentatively TRBD1 (6 bases). V gave up 3 bases and J gave up 7 bases, with 15 bases separating them. This CDR3 has 14 amino acids. The CDR3 DNA reads as TGTGCCAGCAGTTTTGGGGCTGTGGGGGCTGGCTACACCTTC. Encoded protein: CASSFGAVGAGYTF.

The chain combines TRBV11-2 with TRBJ2-1; 13 nucleotides align to TRBD2. Looked up from germline, CDR1 is SGHAT and CDR2 is FQNNGV. Trimming took 3 bases from V and 8 from J; bases not matched to a gene: 19. The CDR3 runs to 20 residues. CDR3 residues: CASSFTGARTSGSPGDEQFF. The DNA for the CDR3 is TGTGCCAGCAGCTTCACAGGGGCGAGGACTAGCGGGAGCCCCGGGGATGAGCAGTTCTTC.